Presented here are 28 T cell receptor beta chains from one specimen sequenced in a study of PD-L1 blockade in urothelial cancer. Clones were sequenced by immunoSEQ multiplex PCR, and TCRdb holds only the in-frame ones, with some missing. Found here are around 100,000 clones, around 85% of them singletons; the top ten hold around 2.4%. Sequences were derived from PBMCs, sampled around atezolizumab (anti-PD-L1) treatment. These receptors were taken from a man in his forties or fifties with urothelial cancer.

This clone was observed a single time. CDR3 residues: CASSRGYEQYF. The CDR3 coding sequence is TGTGCCAGCAGTCGGGGCTACGAGCAGTACTTC. The V gene is TRBV6-6, the J gene TRBJ2-7; D might be TRBD2 (5 bases). The CDR3 covers 11 residues. Germline V gene data show CDR1 as MNHNY and CDR2 as SVGAGI (reference sequence). Trimming stripped 5 bases from V and 3 bases from J, with 5 bases between.

The rearrangement joins TRBV5-5 to TRBJ1-2; tentative D call: TRBD1 (6 bases). Trimming removed 0 bases from V and 3 bases from J, with 12 bases in between. The CDR3 runs 15 residues. CDR1 and CDR2 (germline): SGHKS, YYEKEE (reference sequence). The CDR3 DNA follows: TGTGCCAGCAGCTTGGAGTGGCAGGGGTACTATGGCTACACCTTC. It codes for CASSLEWQGYYGYTF.

This chain links TRBV19 with TRBJ1-2; 12 bases fit TRBD1. Unmatched junction bases numbered 4, after V lost 2 bases and J lost 6 bases. The CDR3 sequence is 15 residues long. Germline V gives CDR1 LNHDA, CDR2 SQIVND (reference sequence). The CDR3 DNA is TGTGCCAGTAGTATAATGGGACAGGGGGCGCATGGCTACACCTTC. This sequence encodes CASSIMGQGAHGYTF.

The DNA for the CDR3 is TGTGCCAGCAGCCAAGCTTCCGGGACTAGCGGGAACGAGCAGTACTTC. It translates to CASSQASGTSGNEQYF. The chain combines TRBV14 with TRBJ2-7; TRBD2 matches at 13 bases. The junction had 5 bases not matched to a gene; V was cut back by 1 base and J by 5 bases. Germline values: CDR1 SGHDN, CDR2 FVKESK. The CDR3 runs to 16 residues.

V is TRBV2 and J is TRBJ2-7; the match to TRBD2 covers 7 bases. Germline V gene data show CDR1 as SNHLY and CDR2 as FYNNEI. Trimming took 2 bases from V and 0 from J; bases not matched to a gene: 1. The CDR3 runs to 14 residues. CDR3 amino acids: CASSESGGSYEQYF. In DNA, the CDR3 is TGTGCCAGCAGTGAATCGGGGGGCTCCTACGAGCAGTACTTC.

J is TRBJ2-1 and V is TRBV28; 14 bases align to TRBD2. Per the germline V gene, CDR1 is MDHEN and CDR2 is SYDVKM. CDR3 length equals 18 residues. V shed 4 bases, J shed 5 bases, and the junction held 10 bases outside the gene matches. The CDR3 bases are TGTGCCAGCAGTTCACACGGGACTAGCGGGGGCCCCCACAATGAGCAGTTCTTC. It is translated as CASSSHGTSGGPHNEQFF.

The chain combines TRBV5-1 with TRBJ2-1; maybe TRBD2 (5 bases). Trimming stripped 4 bases from V and 8 bases from J, with 13 bases between. The CDR3 totals 13 residues. Germline V gene data show CDR1 as SGHRS and CDR2 as YFSETQ. The CDR3 DNA follows: TGCGCCAGCAGCCCCGGGGTGCTGTATGAGCAGTTCTTC. Residues: CASSPGVLYEQFF.

The CDR3 here is CASSVAVLAWETQYF. DNA of the CDR3: TGTGCCAGCAGCGTAGCCGTACTAGCGTGGGAGACCCAGTACTTC. The rearrangement links TRBV9 to TRBJ2-5; 7 nucleotides match TRBD2. This CDR3 comprises 15 residues. Per the germline V gene, CDR1 is SGDLS and CDR2 is YYNGEE. After removal of 0 bases from V and 5 bases from J, the junction contained 7 bases not matched to a gene.

V is TRBV6-5 and J is TRBJ2-3; 8 bases map to TRBD2. J was trimmed by 2 bases and V by 6 bases; bases with no gene match: 4. This CDR3 has 14 residues. The germline V gene encodes CDR1 MNHEY and CDR2 SVGAGI. The CDR3 DNA is TGTGCCAGCAGCCCCGGGGGGGTCACAGATACGCAGTATTTT. Encoded protein: CASSPGGVTDTQYF.

The chain recombines TRBV5-1 with TRBJ1-6; D not resolved. This CDR3 has 15 amino acids. V was trimmed by 1 base and J by 10 bases, leaving 15 bases between them. Germline V CDR1 and CDR2: SGHRS, YFSETQ. The CDR3 DNA sequence: TGCGCCAGCAGCTTGTCCGGACTTGGACCCTCACCCCTCCACTTT. It yields the protein CASSLSGLGPSPLHF.

V and J are TRBV10-2 and TRBJ1-2; TRBD1 agrees at 8 bases. The V gene end was trimmed by 9 bases and the J gene end by 7 bases; junction bases not matched to a gene: 16. Germline V CDR1 and CDR2: WSHSY, SAAADI. The CDR3 contains 15 residues. The CDR3 DNA sequence: TGCGCCAGTACTGAGTTCCATACAGGGGGAAGTGGCTACACCTTC. This encodes CASTEFHTGGSGYTF.

This chain links TRBV7-2 with TRBJ2-3, with 9 bases identical to TRBD2. J was trimmed by 5 bases and V by 2 bases; bases with no gene match: 5. The germline V gene encodes CDR1 SGHTA and CDR2 FQGNSA. The CDR3 extends over 15 amino acids. The CDR3 DNA follows: TGTGCCAGCAGCTTACTTAGCGGGAGAGTAGATACGCAGTATTTT. This translates into CASSLLSGRVDTQYF.

The chain couples TRBV28 to TRBJ2-5; perhaps TRBD2 as D (6 bases). The CDR3 spans 14 residues. CDR1 is MDHEN, CDR2 SYDVKM, per germline. Trimming took 3 bases from V and 5 from J, leaving 13 bases between them. CDR3 DNA sequence: TGTGCCAGCAGTTTTGGGGGGATGGTTGAGACCCAGTACTTC. Protein: CASSFGGMVETQYF.

This rearrangement joins TRBV7-6 to TRBJ2-1; 8 positions agree with TRBD2. The V segment lost 1 base and the J segment 3 bases; nucleotides outside the gene matches: 2. Germline-derived CDR1 and CDR2 are SGHVS and FNYEAQ. CDR3 length equals 15 residues. CDR3 residues: CASSLDGRVYNEQFF. The CDR3 nucleotides read TGTGCCAGCAGCTTAGACGGGAGGGTCTACAATGAGCAGTTCTTC.

This chain joins TRBV5-4 and TRBJ2-1, with 7 positions matching TRBD2. The ends lost 4 bases at V and 7 bases at J; junction bases unmatched: 2. The germline CDR1 and CDR2 sequences are SGHNT and YYREEE (reference sequence). This CDR3 has 12 amino acids. CDR3: CASSVGRNEQFF. The CDR3 region has the DNA TGTGCCAGCAGCGTCGGGAGGAATGAGCAGTTCTTC.

The V and J genes are TRBV28 and TRBJ1-2; no definite D call. The CDR3 totals 15 residues. CDR1 is MDHEN, CDR2 SYDVKM, per germline. The V end was cut by 10 bases, the J end by 5 bases, with 23 bases between. The CDR3 DNA sequence: TGTGCCACAAACAAAGTGGCGCGGAATAAGTATGGCTACACCTTC. Translating it yields CATNKVARNKYGYTF.

The chain recombines TRBV7-2 with TRBJ1-2; TRBD1 aligns across 7 bases. CDR1 is SGHTA, CDR2 FQGNSA, per germline. Trimming cost V 5 bases and J 7 bases; bases outside gene matches: 13. This CDR3 contains 15 residues. CDR3 amino acids: CASSQLTGFSGGYTF. DNA of the CDR3: TGTGCCAGCAGCCAACTGACAGGGTTTAGTGGTGGCTACACCTTC.

This sequence joins TRBV10-3 and TRBJ1-1; possibly TRBD1 for D (5 bases). Germline CDR1 reads ENHRY; CDR2 reads SYGVKD. V was trimmed by 0 bases and J by 0 bases, leaving 8 bases between them. This CDR3 has 15 residues. CDR3 sequence: CAISESQDLNTEAFF. The CDR3 bases are TGTGCCATCAGTGAGTCACAGGACCTGAACACTGAAGCTTTCTTT.

This chain connects TRBV2 to TRBJ2-1; 11 bases line up with TRBD2. The V segment lost 7 bases and the J segment 14 bases; nucleotides outside the gene matches: 13. The CDR3 is made up of 14 amino acids. Germline values: CDR1 SNHLY, CDR2 FYNNEI. This CDR3 is CASMGTSGSYGEFF. The CDR3 DNA sequence: TGTGCCAGCATGGGGACTAGCGGATCATATGGGGAGTTCTTC.

The chain is built from TRBV18 and TRBJ2-1, with TRBD2 matching 7 bases. CDR1 is KGHSH, CDR2 LQKENI, per germline. Germline trimming cut 2 bases from V and 7 bases from J; bases unmatched to any gene: 8. The CDR3 is 15 amino acids. The DNA of the CDR3 is TGTGCCAGCTCACCATATTCGGGGGAGGGAAATGAGCAGTTCTTC. Translation gives CASSPYSGEGNEQFF. Using reference TRBV18 and TRBJ2-1 for the parts outside the CDR3, the full variable domain is NAGVMQNPRHLVRRRGQEARLRCSPMKGHSHVYWYRQLPEEGLKFMVYLQKENIIDESGMPKERFSAEFPKEGPSILRIQQVVRGDSAAYFCASSPYSGEGNEQFFGPGTRLTVL.

The V gene is TRBV30, the J gene TRBJ2-5; D is undetermined. V was cut by 6 bases and J by 5 bases, with 13 bases left in between. Germline values: CDR1 GTSNPN, CDR2 SVGIG (reference sequence). This CDR3 region has 12 residues. The CDR3, as DNA: TGTGCCTGTTTCGGTCAAGTGGAGACCCAGTACTTC. It codes for CACFGQVETQYF.

CDR3 bases: TGTGCCAGTAGTCCAGACGCAGGGGTCTGGCGGAATGAGCAGTTCTTC. Translation: CASSPDAGVWRNEQFF. The chain links TRBV19 to TRBJ2-1; perhaps TRBD1 as D (6 bases). V lost 5 bases and J lost 7, with 21 bases in between. CDR1 is LNHDA, CDR2 SQIVND, per germline (reference sequence). This CDR3 region has 16 residues.

The genes are TRBV27 and TRBJ2-7; 7 bases fit TRBD1. The germline gives CDR1 MNHEY, CDR2 SMNVEV (reference sequence). After removal of 0 bases from V and 2 bases from J, the junction contained 10 bases not matched to a gene. There are 17 residues in the CDR3. The CDR3 bases are TGTGCCAGCAGTTTATCGCTGTACCGGGACAGAACCTACGAGCAGTACTTC. This codes for CASSLSLYRDRTYEQYF.

This clone was recorded a few times. The chain has TRBV27 and TRBJ1-2; TRBD1 agrees at 7 bases. Trimming cost V 3 bases and J 6 bases; bases outside gene matches: 1. Germline V gives CDR1 MNHEY, CDR2 SMNVEV (reference sequence). CDR3 length: 12 amino acids. CDR3 coding DNA: TGTGCCAGCAGTTTGACAGGGAATGGCTACACCTTC. The encoded protein is CASSLTGNGYTF.

The V gene is TRBV7-9, the J gene TRBJ1-2, with 7 nucleotides matching TRBD1. V shed 6 bases, J shed 8 bases, and the junction held 9 bases outside the gene matches. Germline loops: CDR1 SEHNR, CDR2 FQNEAQ (reference sequence). The CDR3 extends over 13 amino acids. This CDR3 is CASSPDRATGYTF. The CDR3 DNA follows: TGTGCCAGCAGTCCTGACAGGGCGACCGGCTACACCTTC.

V is TRBV6-6 and J is TRBJ1-5; perhaps TRBD1 as D (6 bases). Trimming cost V 7 bases and J 7 bases, with 14 bases left between them. This CDR3 is 13 amino acids long. Per the germline V gene, CDR1 is MNHNY and CDR2 is SVGAGI (reference sequence). CDR3 residues: CASTTGPPQPQHF. CDR3 sequence (DNA): TGTGCCAGCACCACAGGGCCCCCGCAGCCCCAGCATTTT.

The rearrangement joins TRBV6-6 to TRBJ2-3; the D is unclear. CDR1 MNHNY and CDR2 SVGAGI come from the germline V gene (reference sequence). V was cut by 2 bases and J by 2 bases, with 14 bases left in between. The CDR3 totals 16 residues. CDR3 in amino acids: CASSYPPGSYTDTQYF. CDR3 sequence (DNA): TGTGCCAGCAGTTACCCCCCTGGCTCTTACACAGATACGCAGTATTTT.

This chain connects TRBV5-1 to TRBJ2-3; 12 bases agree with TRBD2. CDR1 and CDR2 (germline): SGHRS, YFSETQ. The CDR3 is made up of 18 amino acids. The V segment lost 0 bases and the J segment 7 bases; nucleotides outside the gene matches: 12. In DNA, the CDR3 is TGCGCCAGCAGCTTGGCCGCCACTAGCGGGAGGTCCGCGCATACGCAGTATTTT. It encodes CASSLAATSGRSAHTQYF.